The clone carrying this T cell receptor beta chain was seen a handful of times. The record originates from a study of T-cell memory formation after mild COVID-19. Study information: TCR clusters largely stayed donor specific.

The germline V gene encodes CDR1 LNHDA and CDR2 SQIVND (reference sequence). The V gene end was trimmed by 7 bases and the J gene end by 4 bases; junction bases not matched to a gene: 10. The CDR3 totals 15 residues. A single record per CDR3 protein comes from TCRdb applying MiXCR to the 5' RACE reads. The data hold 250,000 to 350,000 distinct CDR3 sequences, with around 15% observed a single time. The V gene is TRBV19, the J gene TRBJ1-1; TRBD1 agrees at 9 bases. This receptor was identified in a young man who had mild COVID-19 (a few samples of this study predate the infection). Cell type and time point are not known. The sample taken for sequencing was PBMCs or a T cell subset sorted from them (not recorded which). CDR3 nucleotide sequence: TGTGCCAGTATGGACAGGGGCCCTTGGGGCACTGAAGCTTTCTTT. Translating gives CASMDRGPWGTEAFF.